The T cell receptor (beta chain) described here comes from a study of cytomegalovirus exposure and HLA in healthy donors. 60 Vbeta and 13 Jbeta primers were used in PCR. Clones were read by immunoSEQ multiplex PCR, and TCRdb kept only the in-frame ones, dropping some. The sample contains roughly 130,000 clones, around four fifths of which appear only once. This CDR3 is 18 amino acids long. The V gene's germline CDR1 is MNHEY and CDR2 SMNVEV (reference sequence). Trimming shortened V by 4 bases and J by 3 bases, and 19 bases separated the two germline ends. The sequence came from a woman between 35 and 50 years old in good health and CMV-seropositive. Source material: PBMCs. This chain joins TRBV27 and TRBJ2-6, with D possibly being TRBD1 (6 bases). CDR3 nucleotides: TGTGCCAGCAGTTCAACAGGGATCGCATTTGTTGGGGCCAACGTCCTGACTTTC. Its translation: CASSSTGIAFVGANVLTF.